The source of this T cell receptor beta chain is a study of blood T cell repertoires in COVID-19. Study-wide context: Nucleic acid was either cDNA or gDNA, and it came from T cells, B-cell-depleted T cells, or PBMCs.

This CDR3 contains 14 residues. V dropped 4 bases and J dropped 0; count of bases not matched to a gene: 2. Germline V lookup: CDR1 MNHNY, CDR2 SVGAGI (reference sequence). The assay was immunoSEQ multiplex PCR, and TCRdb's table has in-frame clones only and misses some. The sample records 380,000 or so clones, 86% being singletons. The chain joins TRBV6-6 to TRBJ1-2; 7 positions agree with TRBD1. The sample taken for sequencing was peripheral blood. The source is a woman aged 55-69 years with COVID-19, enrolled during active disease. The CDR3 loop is CASSSGTANYGYTF. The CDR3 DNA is TGTGCCAGCAGTTCCGGGACAGCTAACTATGGCTACACCTTC.